This T cell receptor beta chain is from a study of cytomegalovirus exposure and HLA in healthy donors. Study in general: It was reported in a later analysis that the same platform had been used for the 120 or so validation repertoires as for the approximately 670 first-cohort repertoires. General study findings and limits: Most TCRs appeared rarely, but some public TCRs recurred in many donors. A list of roughly 180 TCR beta chains associated with cytomegalovirus was given.

This CDR3 is 15 amino acids long. Germline V gives CDR1 LNHDA, CDR2 SQIVND (reference sequence). J lost 4 bases, V lost 1 base, and 4 bases had no gene match. As for this clone: Its antigen is not identified.

Sequencing was performed with immunoSEQ multiplex PCR; in TCRdb, only in-frame clones are kept and a portion is missing. The repertoire holds about 150,000 clones, with approximately 86% as singletons. This clonotype originated in a man younger than 30 in good health and CMV-seropositive. Sequencing was done on a sample of PBMCs. The chain carries TRBV19 and TRBJ1-1, with 9 positions matching TRBD1. CDR3 bases: TGTGCCAGTAGTATAGTCGGGACAGGGCGCACTGAAGCTTTCTTT. Translation: CASSIVGTGRTEAFF.